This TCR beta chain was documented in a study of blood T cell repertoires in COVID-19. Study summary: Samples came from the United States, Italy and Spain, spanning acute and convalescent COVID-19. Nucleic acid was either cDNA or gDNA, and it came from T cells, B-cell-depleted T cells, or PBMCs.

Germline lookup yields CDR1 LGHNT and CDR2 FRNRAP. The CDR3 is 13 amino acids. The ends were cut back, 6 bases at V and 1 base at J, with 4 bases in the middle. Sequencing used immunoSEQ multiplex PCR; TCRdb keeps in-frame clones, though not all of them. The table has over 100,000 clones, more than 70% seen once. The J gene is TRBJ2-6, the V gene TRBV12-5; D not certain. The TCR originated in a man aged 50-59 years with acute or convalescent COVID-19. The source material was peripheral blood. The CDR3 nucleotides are TGTGCTAGTGGAGAGTCTGGGGCCAACGTCCTGACTTTC. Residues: CASGESGANVLTF. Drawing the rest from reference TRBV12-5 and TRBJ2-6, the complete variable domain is DARVTQTPRHKVTEMGQEVTMRCQPILGHNTVFWYRQTMMQGLELLAYFRNRAPLDDSGMPKDRFSAEMPDATLATLKIQPSEPRDSAVYFCASGESGANVLTFGAGSRLTVL.